The clone carrying this T cell receptor beta chain was recorded a few times. Its antigen is unidentified. Sorting based on CD45RO/CCR7/CD25/CD127/CD95/CD27 separated CD4+ naive, central memory, regulatory and stem cell-like memory cells. The isolated RNA, all of it, was reverse transcribed, so expressed TCRB transcripts were what got sequenced. TCRdb keeps only in-frame clones here, not all; method: immunoSEQ multiplex PCR. The repertoire includes about 160,000 clones, roughly 8.1% of them detected once, and less than 0.85% sits in the top ten. The data were obtained in a study of beta chain features in type 1 diabetes. Findings of the study overall: In every one of the four CD4+ subsets, TCRB CDR3s were moderately but significantly shorter in Type 1 diabetes patients.

V lost 2 bases and J lost 1; bases outside the gene matches: 3. Germline V gives CDR1 LGHNA, CDR2 YNFKEQ. This CDR3 is built from 16 residues. The sequenced sample was central memory CD4+ T cells from blood. The V call is TRBV4-2, the J call TRBJ2-3; TRBD2 matches at 10 bases. This clonotype was obtained from a young man in good health. The CDR3 DNA follows: TGTGCCAGCAGCCAACTGCTAGCGGGGGGCACAGATACGCAGTATTTT. Translated: CASSQLLAGGTDTQYF.